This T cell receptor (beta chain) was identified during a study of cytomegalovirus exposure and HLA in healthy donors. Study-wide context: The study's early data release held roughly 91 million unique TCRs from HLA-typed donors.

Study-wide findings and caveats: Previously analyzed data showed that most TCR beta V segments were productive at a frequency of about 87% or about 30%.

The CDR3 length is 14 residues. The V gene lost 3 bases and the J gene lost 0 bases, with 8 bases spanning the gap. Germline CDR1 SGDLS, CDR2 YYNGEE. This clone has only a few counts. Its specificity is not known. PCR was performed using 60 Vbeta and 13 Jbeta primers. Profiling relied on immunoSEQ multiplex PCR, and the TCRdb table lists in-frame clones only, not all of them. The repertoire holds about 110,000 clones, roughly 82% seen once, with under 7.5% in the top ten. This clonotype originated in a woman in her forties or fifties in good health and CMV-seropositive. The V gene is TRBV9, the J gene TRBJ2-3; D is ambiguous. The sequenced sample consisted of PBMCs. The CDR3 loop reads CASSDKRSTDTQYF. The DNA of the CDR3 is TGTGCCAGCAGCGATAAGAGAAGCACAGATACGCAGTATTTT.